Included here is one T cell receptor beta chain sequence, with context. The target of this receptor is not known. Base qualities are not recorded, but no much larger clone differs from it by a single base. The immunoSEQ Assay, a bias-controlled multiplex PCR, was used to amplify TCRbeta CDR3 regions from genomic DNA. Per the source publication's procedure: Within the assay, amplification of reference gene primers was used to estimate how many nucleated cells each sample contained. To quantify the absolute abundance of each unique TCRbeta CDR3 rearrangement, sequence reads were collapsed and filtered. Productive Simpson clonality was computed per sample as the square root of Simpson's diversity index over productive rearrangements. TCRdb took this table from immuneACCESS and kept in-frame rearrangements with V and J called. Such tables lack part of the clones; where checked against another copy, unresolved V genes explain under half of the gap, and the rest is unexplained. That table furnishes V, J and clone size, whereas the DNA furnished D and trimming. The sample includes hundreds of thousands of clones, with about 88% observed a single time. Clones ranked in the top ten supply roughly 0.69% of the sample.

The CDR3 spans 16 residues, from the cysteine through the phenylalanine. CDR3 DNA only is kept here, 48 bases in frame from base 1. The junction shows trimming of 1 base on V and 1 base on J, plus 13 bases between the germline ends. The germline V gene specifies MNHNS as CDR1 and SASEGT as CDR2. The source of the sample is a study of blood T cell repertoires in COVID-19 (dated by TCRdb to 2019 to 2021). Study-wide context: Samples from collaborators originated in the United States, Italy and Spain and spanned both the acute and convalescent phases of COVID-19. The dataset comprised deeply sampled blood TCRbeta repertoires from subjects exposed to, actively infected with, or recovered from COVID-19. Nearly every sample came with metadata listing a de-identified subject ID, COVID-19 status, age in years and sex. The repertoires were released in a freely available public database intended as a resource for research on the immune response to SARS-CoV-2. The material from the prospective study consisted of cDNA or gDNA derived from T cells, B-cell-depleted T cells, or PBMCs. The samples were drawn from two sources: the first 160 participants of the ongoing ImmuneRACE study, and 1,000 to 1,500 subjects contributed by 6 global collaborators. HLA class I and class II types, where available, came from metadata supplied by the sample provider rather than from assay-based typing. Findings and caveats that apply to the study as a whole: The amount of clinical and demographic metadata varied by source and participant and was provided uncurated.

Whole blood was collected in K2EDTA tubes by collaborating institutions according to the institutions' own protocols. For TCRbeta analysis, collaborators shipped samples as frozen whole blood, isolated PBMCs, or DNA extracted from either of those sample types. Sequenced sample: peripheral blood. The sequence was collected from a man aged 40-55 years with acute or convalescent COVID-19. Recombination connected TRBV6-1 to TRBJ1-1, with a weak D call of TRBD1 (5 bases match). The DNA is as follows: TGTGCCAGCAGTGAAGTGGGGCAGGTCAGGAACACTGAAGCTTTCTTT. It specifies CASSEVGQVRNTEAFF.